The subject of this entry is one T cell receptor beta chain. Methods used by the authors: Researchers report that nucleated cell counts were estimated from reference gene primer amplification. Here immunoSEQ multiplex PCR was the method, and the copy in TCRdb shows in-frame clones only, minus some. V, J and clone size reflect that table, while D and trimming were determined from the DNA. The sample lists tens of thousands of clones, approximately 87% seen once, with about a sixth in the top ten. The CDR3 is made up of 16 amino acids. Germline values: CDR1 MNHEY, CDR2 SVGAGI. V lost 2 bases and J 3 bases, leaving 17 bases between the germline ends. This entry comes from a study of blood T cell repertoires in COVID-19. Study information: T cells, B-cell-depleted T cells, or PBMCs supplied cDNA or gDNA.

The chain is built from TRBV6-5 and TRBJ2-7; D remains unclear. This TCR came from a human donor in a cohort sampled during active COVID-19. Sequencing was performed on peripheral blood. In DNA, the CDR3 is TGTGCCAGCAGTTACGGTGCGGTGTGGAATGGCTACGAGCAGTACTTC. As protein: CASSYGAVWNGYEQYF.